This passage covers 22 T cell receptor beta chains from one sample sequenced in a study of Graves' ophthalmopathy and Graves' hyperthyroidism. Investigators amplified TCR beta CDR3 regions from RNA transcripts. An initial RT-PCR round employing HTBI primers preceded a second-round multiplex PCR. Via MiXCR, TCRdb re-called the multiplex PCR reads, giving one row per CDR3 protein. The data show about 370,000 distinct CDR3 sequences, around 16% seen once. Sequencing was done on a sample of peripheral blood. The receptor set was obtained from a woman aged 18-29 years with Graves' ophthalmopathy.

This clonotype was detected ten times or more. V gene TRBV27 combines with J gene TRBJ1-1; TRBD1 might be the D (5 bases). This CDR3 region has 11 residues. Trimming removed 6 bases at V and 11 bases at J, with 13 bases between. Germline V lookup: CDR1 MNHEY, CDR2 SMNVEV (reference sequence). CDR3 sequence: CASSQGSGAFF. The CDR3 DNA follows: TGTGCCAGCAGCCAGGGATCTGGCGCTTTCTTT.

This clonotype appeared a few times. The chain carries TRBV6-5 and TRBJ1-1, with no clear D. The CDR3 length is 13 residues. Per germline, CDR1 MNHEY and CDR2 SVGAGI. V lost 0 bases and J lost 3, with 5 bases in between. The CDR3 DNA is TGTGCCAGCAGTTACTCTTGGGACACTGAAGCTTTCTTT. This sequence encodes CASSYSWDTEAFF.

This rearrangement joins TRBV30 to TRBJ1-3, with D possibly being TRBD1 (6 bases). Trimming left V 2 bases short and J 4 bases short, with 15 bases between. CDR1 GTSNPN and CDR2 SVGIG come from the germline V gene (reference sequence). This CDR3 region has 15 residues. The CDR3 DNA follows: TGTGCCTGGAGTTGGGCCGGGGACAACGGAAACACCATATATTTT. It is translated as CAWSWAGDNGNTIYF.

The sample holds many counts of this clonotype. The chain combines TRBV6-2 or TRBV6-3 with TRBJ2-5; 10 bases agree with TRBD1. The J segment lost 12 bases and the V segment lost 6 bases, leaving 4 bases of the junction unmatched. CDR3 size: 11 residues. In germline, CDR1 is MNHEY, CDR2 SVGEGT. CDR3 DNA: TGTGCCAGCAGAACCGGGACAGGGGAGTACTTC. The encoded protein is CASRTGTGEYF.

This clonotype showed up just a few times. This chain joins TRBV6-2 or TRBV6-3 and TRBJ2-7; possibly TRBD1 for D (6 bases). Looked up from germline, CDR1 is MNHEY and CDR2 is SVGEGT. This CDR3 is built from 15 residues. V shed 5 bases and J shed 6 bases, with 20 bases lying between them. The CDR3 sequence is CASSTARGHLTEQYF. As DNA, the CDR3 is TGTGCCAGCAGTACGGCCAGGGGACACCTCACCGAGCAGTACTTC.

This clonotype was counted many times. This rearrangement joins TRBV5-6 to TRBJ2-5; D is possibly TRBD1 (6 bases). The CDR3 runs 15 residues. Trimming removed 4 bases at V and 3 bases at J, with 16 bases between. The germline CDR1 and CDR2 sequences are SGHDT and YYEEEE. CDR3 protein: CASSSMRGNKETQYF. CDR3 sequence (DNA): TGTGCCAGCAGCAGCATGAGGGGGAATAAAGAGACCCAGTACTTC.

In DNA, the CDR3 is TGTGCCAGCAGCTCCAAGGCGGGAAATTCACCCCTCCACTTT. It specifies CASSSKAGNSPLHF. V is TRBV7-2 and J is TRBJ1-6; D gene unclear. This CDR3 has 14 residues. Germline V gene lookup returns CDR1 SGHTA and CDR2 FQGNSA. Between the trimmed V and J ends, which lost 4 bases and 7 bases, there was a span of 11 bases.

This clonotype has a handful of counts. The chain is built from TRBV2 and TRBJ1-5; 8 nucleotides agree with TRBD1. With 4 bases clipped from V and 2 bases from J, the junction kept 10 bases outside the gene matches. CDR3 length: 17 residues. Germline V gene lookup returns CDR1 SNHLY and CDR2 FYNNEI. The CDR3 loop reads CASSAQGAGMGNQPQHF. For the CDR3, the DNA is TGTGCCAGCAGTGCCCAGGGGGCAGGCATGGGCAATCAGCCCCAGCATTTT.

This clonotype was recorded many times. The chain uses TRBV6-2 or TRBV6-3 and TRBJ2-7; no definite D call. There are 14 residues in the CDR3. Trimming left V 4 bases short and J 3 bases short, with 13 bases between. Germline V gene lookup returns CDR1 MNHEY and CDR2 SVGEGT. Here the CDR3 reads CASSFDRVSYEQYF. In DNA, the CDR3 is TGTGCCAGCAGTTTCGACCGGGTTAGCTACGAGCAGTACTTC.

This clonotype has ten or more counts. The genes are TRBV7-2 and TRBJ2-7, with D uncertain. The CDR3 is 14 residues long. Germline CDR1 and CDR2: SGHTA and FQGNSA. V was clipped by 2 bases and J by 7 bases, with 15 bases between them. In nucleotides, the CDR3 is TGTGCCAGCAGCTTACGGGCCCGACAATGGGAGCAGTACTTC. Translating it yields CASSLRARQWEQYF.

This clonotype came up many times. The chain recombines TRBV5-1 with TRBJ1-1; 8 bases are a match to TRBD1. The CDR3 is 14 amino acids. V lost 0 bases and J lost 8; bases outside the gene matches: 6. Per germline, CDR1 SGHRS and CDR2 YFSETQ. DNA of the CDR3: TGCGCCAGCAGCTTGGCAGGACAGGGTTCCGAAGCTTTCTTT. Translating it yields CASSLAGQGSEAFF. The whole variable domain, remainder taken from reference TRBV5-1 and TRBJ1-1, is KAGVTQTPRYLIKTRGQQVTLSCSPISGHRSVSWYQQTPGQGLQFLFEYFSETQRNKGNFPGRFSGRQFSNSRSEMNVSTLELGDSALYLCASSLAGQGSEAFFGQGTRLTVV.

This clonotype was counted only a few times. This chain uses TRBV10-3 with TRBJ2-7, with 8 bases that match TRBD1. Germline V gives CDR1 ENHRY, CDR2 SYGVKD. The CDR3 is made up of 14 amino acids. V was pared by 4 bases and J by 4 bases, with 6 bases of the junction left unmatched. The CDR3 DNA follows: TGTGCCATCAGTGTGGACAGGGAGGAATACGAGCAGTACTTC. Translation: CAISVDREEYEQYF.

This clonotype has a count of ten or more. V gene TRBV28 combines with J gene TRBJ1-1; D not resolved. The CDR3 spans 11 residues. The germline V gene encodes CDR1 MDHEN and CDR2 SYDVKM. V was trimmed by 6 bases and J by 4 bases, leaving 6 bases between them. The CDR3 coding sequence is TGTGCCAGCAGCCGAATCACTGAAGCTTTCTTT. Translation gives CASSRITEAFF.

This clonotype was detected many times. The chain links TRBV6-5 to TRBJ1-6, with D possibly being TRBD1 (5 bases). Per germline, CDR1 MNHEY and CDR2 SVGAGI. CDR3 size: 16 residues. The ends were cut back, 4 bases at V and 3 bases at J, with 13 bases in the middle. CDR3 sequence reads: CASSSPGASYNSPLHF. Here the CDR3 DNA reads TGTGCCAGCAGTTCCCCCGGGGCCAGCTATAATTCACCCCTCCACTTT.

This clonotype has ten or more counts. This sequence joins TRBV20-1 and TRBJ2-3; 9 positions agree with TRBD2. CDR1 and CDR2 (germline): DFQATT, SNEGSKA (reference sequence). V lost 3 bases and J lost 0; bases outside the gene matches: 7. The CDR3 covers 16 residues. CDR3 loop: CSARAITSGSTDTQYF. CDR3 nucleotide sequence: TGCAGTGCTAGGGCTATCACTAGCGGGAGCACAGATACGCAGTATTTT.

This clonotype appeared many times. DNA for the CDR3: TGTGCCAGCAGTGGGACAGAGCTACGGTCCACTGAAGCTTTCTTT. Residues: CASSGTELRSTEAFF. The chain uses TRBV2 and TRBJ1-1, with TRBD1 as a possible D gene (6 bases). This CDR3 has 15 residues. V gave up 4 bases and J gave up 4 bases, with 16 bases separating them. Germline V gene lookup returns CDR1 SNHLY and CDR2 FYNNEI. Full variable domain (missing parts from reference TRBV2 and TRBJ1-1): EPEVTQTPSHQVTQMGQEVILRCVPISNHLYFYWYRQILGQKVEFLVSFYNNEISEKSEIFDDQFSVERPDGSNFTLKIRSTKLEDSAMYFCASSGTELRSTEAFFGQGTRLTVV.

This clonotype was seen at least ten times. CDR3 protein: CASGSPPGELFF. For the CDR3, the DNA is TGTGCCAGCGGGTCCCCCCCGGGGGAGCTGTTTTTT. The chain is built from TRBV12-3 or TRBV12-4 and TRBJ2-2; D is unclear. This CDR3 spans 12 amino acids. The V and J ends lost 8 bases and 8 bases respectively, with 12 bases between them.

This clonotype was counted only a few times. V is TRBV6-1 and J is TRBJ2-7; no clear D. Germline V gene data show CDR1 as MNHNS and CDR2 as SASEGT. Trimming took off 1 base at V and 12 bases at J, with 13 bases between the two ends. This CDR3 region has 12 residues. The CDR3 bases are TGTGCCAGCAGTGAAGGTTGGTACCCACGGTACTTC. It is translated as CASSEGWYPRYF.

The chain carries TRBV6-5 and TRBJ2-7; 7 bases are shared with TRBD1. Germline values: CDR1 MNHEY, CDR2 SVGAGI. V gave up 4 bases and J gave up 6 bases; unmatched junction bases: 6. The CDR3 runs 13 residues. This CDR3 is CASSSSRDSEQYF. The CDR3, as DNA: TGTGCCAGCAGTTCCTCCCGGGACAGCGAGCAGTACTTC.

This clonotype showed up many times. The chain has TRBV6-5 and TRBJ1-1; tentatively, D is TRBD1 (5 bases). Germline V gives CDR1 MNHEY, CDR2 SVGAGI. Trimming took off 4 bases at V and 1 base at J, with 16 bases between the two ends. This CDR3 has 16 residues. The CDR3 coding sequence is TGTGCCAGCAGTTCGCTTAGACTGACAGAGAACACTGAAGCTTTCTTT. Protein sequence: CASSSLRLTENTEAFF.

This clonotype was picked up many times. The chain is built from TRBV28 and TRBJ2-7; 7 nucleotides align to TRBD1. Germline lookup yields CDR1 MDHEN and CDR2 SYDVKM. The CDR3 has 15 amino acids. J was trimmed by 3 bases and V by 3 bases; bases with no gene match: 8. CDR3 protein: CASSFEAGGYYEQYF. The CDR3 DNA reads TGTGCCAGCAGTTTTGAGGCAGGGGGTTACTACGAGCAGTACTTC.

V is TRBV20-1 and J is TRBJ2-5; 10 bases agree with TRBD2. CDR1 is DFQATT, CDR2 SNEGSKA, per germline (reference sequence). With V trimmed by 5 bases and J by 0 bases, 9 bases remained unmatched. The CDR3 is made up of 16 amino acids. Here the CDR3 reads CSARPSGGTYQETQYF. DNA for the CDR3: TGCAGTGCTCGGCCTAGCGGGGGAACGTACCAAGAGACCCAGTACTTC.